These 25 T cell receptor beta chains share one sample of origin, sequenced in a study of radiation and T cells in renal cell carcinoma. The time point denotes: blood 2 weeks post-SBRT. Described treatment: 15 Gy SBRT to primary tumor, nephrectomy 4 weeks later. Using immunoSEQ multiplex PCR, the repertoire was profiled, and TCRdb retains in-frame clones only, with some absent. The table records about 130,000 clones, approximately 85% of them present only once. The specimen comprised blood, sampled from a patient whose treatment included radiotherapy and nephrectomy. The receptor set was obtained from a man aged 45-65 years with renal cell carcinoma.

The V and J genes are TRBV18 and TRBJ2-5, with 8 bases fitting TRBD2. CDR3 length equals 16 residues. Germline assignment: CDR1 KGHSH and CDR2 LQKENI. With V trimmed by 3 bases and J by 5 bases, 11 bases remained unmatched. CDR3: CASSPSLSGAGETQYF. The DNA of the CDR3 is TGTGCCAGCTCACCTTCCCTTAGCGGGGCGGGCGAGACCCAGTACTTC.

The chain joins TRBV11-1 to TRBJ1-1, with D maybe TRBD1 (5 bases). Trimming left V 7 bases short and J 4 bases short, with 19 bases between. The germline gives CDR1 SGHAT, CDR2 FQDESV (reference sequence). CDR3 length equals 15 residues. In nucleotides, the CDR3 is TGTGCCAGCAACCCATACACCTCAGGGTTCACTGAAGCTTTCTTT. It encodes CASNPYTSGFTEAFF. The full variable domain, its missing parts supplied by reference TRBV11-1 and TRBJ1-1, is EAEVAQSPRYKITEKSQAVAFWCDPISGHATLYWYRQILGQGPELLVQFQDESVVDDSQLPKDRFSAERLKGVDSTLKIQPAELGDSAMYLCASNPYTSGFTEAFFGQGTRLTVV.

The genes are TRBV29-1 and TRBJ2-5, with D tentatively TRBD1 (5 bases). The germline V gene has CDR1 SQVTM and CDR2 ANQGSEA. This CDR3 region has 12 residues. CDR3 loop: CSHKDTQETQYF. DNA of the CDR3: TGCAGTCATAAGGACACTCAAGAGACCCAGTACTTC.

J is TRBJ2-1 and V is TRBV9, with TRBD2 matching 9 bases. V shed 3 bases, J shed 5 bases, and the junction held 3 bases outside the gene matches. This CDR3 is 14 amino acids long. From germline, CDR1 is SGDLS and CDR2 YYNGEE. In DNA form, the CDR3 reads TGTGCCAGCAGCGGTAGCGGGGGCCACAATGAGCAGTTCTTC. Translated, it gives CASSGSGGHNEQFF. The full variable domain, rest sourced from reference TRBV9 and TRBJ2-1, is DSGVTQTPKHLITATGQRVTLRCSPRSGDLSVYWYQQSLDQGLQFLIQYYNGEERAKGNILERFSAQQFPDLHSELNLSSLELGDSALYFCASSGSGGHNEQFFGPGTRLTVL.

J is TRBJ1-2 and V is TRBV19; 9 bases align to TRBD1. Germline-derived CDR1 and CDR2 are LNHDA and SQIVND (reference sequence). J was trimmed by 3 bases and V by 6 bases; bases with no gene match: 8. The CDR3 spans 15 residues. DNA for the CDR3: TGTGCCAGTAGACACCGGGACAGGGCACACTATGGCTACACCTTC. Its protein is CASRHRDRAHYGYTF.

V usage is TRBV28 and J usage is TRBJ1-1, with 9 bases fitting TRBD1. Germline V gene sequence: CDR1 MDHEN, CDR2 SYDVKM. After removal of 5 bases from V and 6 bases from J, the junction contained 13 bases not matched to a gene. This CDR3 comprises 16 residues. The CDR3 sequence: CASSNGQGSSEAEAFF. CDR3 sequence (DNA): TGTGCCAGCAGTAATGGACAGGGGTCATCGGAAGCTGAAGCTTTCTTT.

This chain links TRBV5-6 with TRBJ1-1, with D maybe TRBD1 (6 bases). CDR3 length equals 13 residues. Trimming left V 4 bases short and J 5 bases short, with 12 bases between. Looked up from germline, CDR1 is SGHDT and CDR2 is YYEEEE. CDR3 in DNA: TGTGCCAGCAGCCGGCCGGACAGTACTGAAGCTTTCTTT. As protein: CASSRPDSTEAFF.

This chain uses TRBV6-5 with TRBJ2-2, with 7 bases aligning to TRBD1. CDR1 and CDR2 (germline): MNHEY, SVGAGI. CDR3 size: 12 residues. After removal of 5 bases from V and 8 bases from J, the junction contained 2 bases not matched to a gene. CDR3 sequence reads: CASSNRGGELFF. As DNA, the CDR3 is TGTGCCAGCAGTAACAGGGGTGGGGAGCTGTTTTTT.

This clone was seen ten or more times. The chain carries TRBV6-6 and TRBJ2-7, with 11 bases identical to TRBD1. CDR1 is MNHNY and CDR2 is SVGAGI in the germline V gene (reference sequence). J was trimmed by 3 bases and V by 6 bases; bases with no gene match: 4. The CDR3 sequence is 14 residues long. DNA for the CDR3: TGTGCCAGCAGCTCCGGGACAGGGGGCTACGAGCAGTACTTC. Residues: CASSSGTGGYEQYF.

This chain connects TRBV6-5 to TRBJ1-4; no firm D call. CDR3 length: 12 amino acids. V was clipped by 6 bases and J by 8 bases, with 10 bases between them. Germline CDR1 and CDR2: MNHEY and SVGAGI. The CDR3 nucleotides read TGTGCCAGCAGCTGGAGGATAGAAAAACTGTTTTTT. This translates into CASSWRIEKLFF.

The rearrangement links TRBV5-1 to TRBJ2-6, with no clear D. The CDR3 is 16 amino acids. Germline V gene lookup returns CDR1 SGHRS and CDR2 YFSETQ. V was pared by 0 bases and J by 0 bases, with 7 bases between. CDR3 sequence: CASSLGRYSGANVLTF. CDR3 DNA sequence: TGCGCCAGCAGCTTGGGACGTTACTCTGGGGCCAACGTCCTGACTTTC.

This clone was counted only a few times. The V and J genes are TRBV27 and TRBJ1-1; D gene unclear. The CDR3 covers 15 residues. V gave up 0 bases and J gave up 5 bases, with 13 bases separating them. CDR1 and CDR2 from the germline V gene are MNHEY and SMNVEV (reference sequence). The CDR3 protein is CASSLSNSAATEAFF. CDR3 nucleotides: TGTGCCAGCAGTTTATCGAACTCAGCGGCTACTGAAGCTTTCTTT.

This clone was detected once. The chain links TRBV5-1 to TRBJ2-3, with TRBD2 identical over 10 bases. The CDR3 length is 16 residues. Germline V CDR1 and CDR2: SGHRS, YFSETQ. Trimming at V came to 2 bases and at J to 2 bases, leaving 5 bases not matched to a gene. The CDR3 loop is CASSFRTSGFTDTQYF. The CDR3 DNA is TGCGCCAGCAGCTTTCGGACTAGCGGTTTCACAGATACGCAGTATTTT.

The chain has TRBV7-9 and TRBJ1-4; TRBD1 might be the D (5 bases). Germline V gene data show CDR1 as SEHNR and CDR2 as FQNEAQ (reference sequence). V shed 5 bases and J shed 7 bases, with 11 bases lying between them. The CDR3 has 13 residues. This chain's CDR3 is CASSRRQTEKLFF. The CDR3 DNA reads as TGTGCCAGCAGCCGTCGACAGACTGAAAAACTGTTTTTT.

V and J are TRBV19 and TRBJ1-1, with no clear D. The ends were cut back, 3 bases at V and 8 bases at J, with 10 bases in the middle. The CDR3 covers 12 residues. CDR1 and CDR2 from the germline V gene are LNHDA and SQIVND (reference sequence). The CDR3 coding sequence is TGTGCCAGTAGTATCAGTAGAAGAGAAGCTTTCTTT. Protein sequence: CASSISRREAFF.

The chain couples TRBV6-5 to TRBJ2-5; possible D gene TRBD2, 5 bases. V shed 4 bases and J shed 3 bases, with 15 bases lying between them. The CDR3 consists of 15 residues. Germline lookup yields CDR1 MNHEY and CDR2 SVGAGI. CDR3 sequence reads: CASSSEGAEEETQYF. The CDR3 DNA reads TGTGCCAGCAGTTCTGAGGGAGCTGAGGAAGAGACCCAGTACTTC.

The chain joins TRBV30 to TRBJ2-1, with 8 bases aligning to TRBD2. Germline lookup yields CDR1 GTSNPN and CDR2 SVGIG (reference sequence). J lost 6 bases, V lost 1 base, and 5 bases had no gene match. The CDR3 is 14 residues long. CDR3 DNA: TGTGCCTGGAGTGCAGCGGGAGAGGCCAATGAGCAGTTCTTC. Translation gives CAWSAAGEANEQFF. The whole variable domain, filled in from reference TRBV30 and TRBJ2-1, reads SQTIHQWPATLVQPVGSPLSLECTVEGTSNPNLYWYRQAAGRGLQLLFYSVGIGQISSEVPQNLSASRPQDRQFILSSKKLLLSDSGFYLCAWSAAGEANEQFFGPGTRLTVL.

This clone was seen only once. V is TRBV6-6 and J is TRBJ1-2; possible D gene TRBD1, 5 bases. Trimming left V 4 bases short and J 3 bases short, with 15 bases between. CDR3 size: 15 residues. Per the germline V gene, CDR1 is MNHNY and CDR2 is SVGAGI (reference sequence). CDR3 in DNA: TGTGCCAGCAGTTTAGAACAGGAAGCCTACTATGGCTACACCTTC. Amino acids: CASSLEQEAYYGYTF.

The chain carries TRBV5-1 and TRBJ2-7; D is possibly TRBD1 (5 bases). This CDR3 has 16 amino acids. V was clipped by 4 bases and J by 2 bases, with 19 bases between them. Germline CDR1 reads SGHRS; CDR2 reads YFSETQ. The CDR3 here is CASSLWRSGKAYEQYF. As DNA, the CDR3 is TGCGCCAGCAGCCTGTGGCGGTCAGGGAAAGCCTACGAGCAGTACTTC.

Only one count was recorded for this clone. This chain uses TRBV5-4 with TRBJ1-1; TRBD1 matches 8 bases. Germline loops: CDR1 SGHNT, CDR2 YYREEE (reference sequence). The CDR3 is made up of 15 amino acids. Unmatched junction bases numbered 10, after V lost 5 bases and J lost 4 bases. CDR3 bases: TGTGCCAGCAGACGATCAGGGGGCGTAGGCACTGAAGCTTTCTTT. This codes for CASRRSGGVGTEAFF.

The chain recombines TRBV6-6 with TRBJ2-1; D might be TRBD1 (6 bases). Trimming shortened V by 11 bases and J by 6 bases, and 14 bases separated the two germline ends. Germline CDR1 reads MNHNY; CDR2 reads SVGAGI (reference sequence). CDR3 length: 12 residues. CDR3 amino acids: CACSGTSNEQFF. The CDR3, as DNA: TGTGCCTGTTCCGGGACAAGCAATGAGCAGTTCTTC.

The chain carries TRBV27 and TRBJ2-1; TRBD1 might be the D (6 bases). V dropped 2 bases and J dropped 4 bases, with 15 bases sitting between them. The CDR3 length is 16 residues. CDR1 is MNHEY and CDR2 is SMNVEV in the germline V gene (reference sequence). CDR3 sequence: CASSLEGGRDYNEQFF. In DNA form, the CDR3 reads TGTGCCAGCAGTTTAGAAGGGGGACGGGATTACAATGAGCAGTTCTTC.

The chain employs TRBV7-9 and TRBJ1-2; D call uncertain. V dropped 3 bases and J dropped 7 bases, with 9 bases sitting between them. Looked up from germline, CDR1 is SEHNR and CDR2 is FQNEAQ (reference sequence). The length of the CDR3 is 12 residues. CDR3 coding DNA: TGTGCCAGCAGCTTCGCAGGCATTGGCTACACCTTC. Encoded protein: CASSFAGIGYTF. The whole variable domain, filled in from reference TRBV7-9 and TRBJ1-2, reads DTGVSQNPRHKITKRGQNVTFRCDPISEHNRLYWYRQTLGQGPEFLTYFQNEAQLEKSRLLSDRFSAERPKGSFSTLEIQRTEQGDSAMYLCASSFAGIGYTFGSGTRLTVV.

This clone turned up a few times. This rearrangement joins TRBV7-9 to TRBJ1-1; D is possibly TRBD1 (6 bases). Germline lookup yields CDR1 SEHNR and CDR2 FQNEAQ (reference sequence). This CDR3 region has 16 residues. V gave up 5 bases and J gave up 4 bases, with 20 bases separating them. As DNA, the CDR3 is TGTGCCAGCAGCCCCCGCCGGGTGGGGGCAATCACTGAAGCTTTCTTT. This gives the protein CASSPRRVGAITEAFF.

The chain has TRBV4-1 and TRBJ2-3; TRBD1 or TRBD2 may be the D gene (5 bases each). Trimming cost V 1 base and J 2 bases, with 10 bases left between them. Germline assignment: CDR1 MGHRA and CDR2 YSYEKL. The CDR3 spans 15 residues. The DNA of the CDR3 is TGCGCCAGCAGCCAAGGAGGGGCCGACACAGATACGCAGTATTTT. Translation: CASSQGGADTDTQYF.